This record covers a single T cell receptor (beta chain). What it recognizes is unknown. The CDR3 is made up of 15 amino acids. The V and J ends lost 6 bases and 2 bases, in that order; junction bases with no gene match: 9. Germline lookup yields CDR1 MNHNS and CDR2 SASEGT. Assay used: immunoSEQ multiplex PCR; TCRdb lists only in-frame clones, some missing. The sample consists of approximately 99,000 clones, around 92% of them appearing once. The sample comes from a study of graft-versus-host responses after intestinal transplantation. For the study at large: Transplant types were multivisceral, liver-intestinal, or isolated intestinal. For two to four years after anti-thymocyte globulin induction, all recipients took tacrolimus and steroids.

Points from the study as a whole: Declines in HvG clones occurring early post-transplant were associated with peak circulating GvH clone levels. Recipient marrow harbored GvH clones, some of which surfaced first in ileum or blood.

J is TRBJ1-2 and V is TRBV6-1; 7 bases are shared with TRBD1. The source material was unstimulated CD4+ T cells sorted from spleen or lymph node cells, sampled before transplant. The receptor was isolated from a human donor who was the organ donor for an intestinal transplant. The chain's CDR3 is CASRQRQGLNYGYTF. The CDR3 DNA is TGTGCCAGCAGACAAAGACAGGGATTAAACTATGGCTACACCTTC.